The 29 T cell receptor beta chains presented below share a single source sample, sequenced in a study of T cell responses to AZD1222 COVID-19 vaccine. The protocol was immunoSEQ multiplex PCR, while the TCRdb copy is restricted to in-frame clones and leaves out a portion. The repertoire holds about 120,000 clones, with about 92% as singletons. This material consisted of peripheral blood, taken 28 days after the second AZD1222 dose. The receptors stem from an adult who received the AZD1222 COVID-19 vaccine.

The chain couples TRBV10-3 to TRBJ1-1; unclear D gene. The V end lost 3 bases, the J end lost 3 bases, and 8 bases lay between the germline ends. The CDR3 spans 13 residues. The V gene's germline CDR1 is ENHRY and CDR2 SYGVKD. In nucleotides, the CDR3 is TGTGCCATCAGTGATGGAAAGGACACTGAAGCTTTCTTT. Translation gives CAISDGKDTEAFF.

The chain couples TRBV11-2 to TRBJ2-6; D might be TRBD1 or TRBD2, each matching 5 bases. The CDR3 is 18 residues long. V lost 1 base, J lost 2 bases, and 15 bases lay in between. Germline lookup yields CDR1 SGHAT and CDR2 FQNNGV. In nucleotides, the CDR3 is TGTGCCAGCAGCTTAGGAGAGGTTGGGGACCCTGGGGCCAACGTCCTGACTTTC. This gives the protein CASSLGEVGDPGANVLTF. Supplemented by reference TRBV11-2 and TRBJ2-6, the full variable domain reads EAGVAQSPRYKIIEKRQSVAFWCNPISGHATLYWYQQILGQGPKLLIQFQNNGVVDDSQLPKDRFSAERLKGVDSTLKIQPAKLEDSAVYLCASSLGEVGDPGANVLTFGAGSRLTVL.

The chain recombines TRBV4-3 with TRBJ2-3; D ambiguous. V dropped 0 bases and J dropped 5 bases, with 9 bases sitting between them. The CDR3 contains 14 residues. Looked up from germline, CDR1 is LGHNA and CDR2 is YSLEER. The CDR3 spells CASSQDGSGDTQYF. The CDR3 DNA reads TGCGCCAGCAGCCAAGACGGTAGTGGAGATACGCAGTATTTT.

The rearrangement links TRBV19 to TRBJ2-5; 7 bases align to TRBD2. CDR1 is LNHDA, CDR2 SQIVND, per germline (reference sequence). This CDR3 has 16 residues. The V gene end was trimmed by 1 base and the J gene end by 7 bases; junction bases not matched to a gene: 12. CDR3 in amino acids: CASSIVGGSAGGTQYF. DNA for the CDR3: TGTGCCAGTAGTATAGTCGGCGGGAGCGCGGGTGGGACCCAGTACTTC. Full variable domain (outside the CDR3, taken from reference TRBV19 and TRBJ2-5): DGGITQSPKYLFRKEGQNVTLSCEQNLNHDAMYWYRQDPGQGLRLIYYSQIVNDFQKGDIAEGYSVSREKKESFPLTVTSAQKNPTAFYLCASSIVGGSAGGTQYFGPGTRLLVL.

V and J are TRBV5-1 and TRBJ1-1; D gene uncertain. Germline-derived CDR1 and CDR2 are SGHRS and YFSETQ. Between the trimmed V and J ends, which lost 0 bases and 1 base, there was a span of 10 bases. The CDR3 sequence is 15 residues long. Here the CDR3 reads CASSLVAGQNTEAFF. CDR3 DNA sequence: TGCGCCAGCAGCTTGGTAGCGGGCCAGAACACTGAAGCTTTCTTT.

This clone was observed a single time. The chain employs TRBV19 and TRBJ1-5, with D perhaps matching TRBD1 (5 bases). Germline CDR1 LNHDA, CDR2 SQIVND (reference sequence). Trimming removed 6 bases from V and 4 bases from J, with 13 bases in between. CDR3 size: 14 residues. CDR3 loop: CASSGQGSNQPQHF. The CDR3 DNA is TGTGCCAGTAGCGGCCAGGGAAGTAATCAGCCCCAGCATTTT.

J is TRBJ1-4 and V is TRBV10-1; possibly TRBD1 for D (6 bases). CDR3 size: 14 residues. Trimming took 4 bases from V and 8 from J, leaving 14 bases between them. In germline, CDR1 is WNHNN, CDR2 SYGVQD (reference sequence). In nucleotides, the CDR3 is TGCGCCAGCAGTGCGGCGGGGGCGAAGGAAAAACTGTTTTTT. Translating it yields CASSAAGAKEKLFF.

This clone was observed a handful of times. The chain joins TRBV19 to TRBJ1-2, with TRBD1 as a possible D gene (5 bases). The CDR3 totals 14 residues. Between the trimmed V and J ends, which lost 5 bases and 8 bases, there was a span of 18 bases. Germline V gives CDR1 LNHDA, CDR2 SQIVND (reference sequence). This CDR3 is CASSASLGAEGYTF. The CDR3, as DNA: TGTGCCAGTAGTGCCTCCCTAGGGGCTGAGGGCTACACCTTC.

The chain recombines TRBV6-5 with TRBJ1-6; D is possibly TRBD1 (5 bases). Germline CDR1 is MNHEY and CDR2 is SVGAGI. Trimming took off 7 bases at V and 8 bases at J, with 15 bases between the two ends. This CDR3 comprises 14 residues. Written as DNA, the CDR3 is TGTGCCAGCACGCCAAGGGGTAGAGATTCACCCCTCCACTTT. It codes for CASTPRGRDSPLHF.

The chain joins TRBV7-8 to TRBJ2-5; maybe TRBD2 (5 bases). The CDR3 runs 15 residues. The V end was cut by 4 bases, the J end by 0 bases, with 12 bases between. Per germline, CDR1 SGHVS and CDR2 FQNEAQ. CDR3 in amino acids: CASSSGGGYQETQYF. CDR3 nucleotide sequence: TGTGCCAGCAGCTCTGGTGGCGGGTACCAAGAGACCCAGTACTTC.

CDR3 nucleotide sequence: TGCGCCAGCAGCTTTATACAGGGGTACGGCACAGATACGCAGTATTTT. It codes for CASSFIQGYGTDTQYF. This chain links TRBV5-1 with TRBJ2-3; TRBD1 aligns across 7 bases. The CDR3 loop spans 16 amino acids. The V gene end was trimmed by 2 bases and the J gene end by 1 base; junction bases not matched to a gene: 7. CDR1 and CDR2 from the germline V gene are SGHRS and YFSETQ.

The V call is TRBV5-6, the J call TRBJ2-2; no clear D gene. The V gene lost 1 base and the J gene lost 5 bases, with 9 bases spanning the gap. The CDR3 is 14 residues long. The germline V gene has CDR1 SGHDT and CDR2 YYEEEE. The CDR3 nucleotides read TGTGCCAGCAGCTTGCCCGGTAGGACCGGGGAGCTGTTTTTT. This gives the protein CASSLPGRTGELFF.

This chain joins TRBV7-9 and TRBJ1-2; 7 positions agree with TRBD1. The trim removed 2 bases at V and 5 bases at J, leaving 5 bases unmatched. The CDR3 is 14 residues long. The germline V gene has CDR1 SEHNR and CDR2 FQNEAQ (reference sequence). In DNA form, the CDR3 reads TGTGCCAGCAGCTTAAGCGACAGGGTATATGGCTACACCTTC. Protein product: CASSLSDRVYGYTF.

The V call is TRBV4-2, the J call TRBJ2-1; 7 bases align to TRBD2. V shed 4 bases and J 6 bases; nucleotides not matched to a gene: 9. This CDR3 is 15 amino acids long. CDR1 is LGHNA and CDR2 is YNFKEQ in the germline V gene. The CDR3 loop reads CASSLAMGGTNEQFF. The CDR3 nucleotides read TGTGCCAGCAGCCTCGCTATGGGAGGGACCAATGAGCAGTTCTTC.

The rearrangement links TRBV6-5 to TRBJ1-2; no firm D call. Trimming removed 4 bases from V and 4 bases from J, with 10 bases in between. CDR3 length: 13 amino acids. The germline CDR1 and CDR2 sequences are MNHEY and SVGAGI. CDR3 nucleotides: TGTGCCAGCAGTTCCCGGGTCAGCTATGGCTACACCTTC. Amino acid sequence: CASSSRVSYGYTF.

This clone was detected only a few times. The chain has TRBV7-9 and TRBJ1-1; no firm D call. Per germline, CDR1 SEHNR and CDR2 FQNEAQ (reference sequence). The germline V and J ends were trimmed by 3 bases and 3 bases, with 8 bases remaining between them. The CDR3 sequence is 13 residues long. The CDR3 DNA follows: TGTGCCAGCAGCTTTCAAAGGGACACTGAAGCTTTCTTT. Protein sequence: CASSFQRDTEAFF. The full variable domain, completed using reference TRBV7-9 and TRBJ1-1, is DTGVSQNPRHKITKRGQNVTFRCDPISEHNRLYWYRQTLGQGPEFLTYFQNEAQLEKSRLLSDRFSAERPKGSFSTLEIQRTEQGDSAMYLCASSFQRDTEAFFGQGTRLTVV.

This clone showed up just a few times. The rearrangement uses TRBV30 and TRBJ1-3; 9 bases fit TRBD1. The germline gives CDR1 GTSNPN, CDR2 SVGIG (reference sequence). J was trimmed by 2 bases and V by 8 bases; bases with no gene match: 7. The CDR3 is made up of 14 amino acids. DNA of the CDR3: TGTGCCCTCCATCGGGACAGGGCTGGAAACACCATATATTTT. Protein product: CALHRDRAGNTIYF.

This clone was seen a handful of times. The chain links TRBV12-5 to TRBJ2-1, with D hard to call. This CDR3 contains 12 residues. Trimming left V 8 bases short and J 3 bases short, with 8 bases between. Germline V lookup: CDR1 LGHNT, CDR2 FRNRAP. In DNA form, the CDR3 reads TGTGCTAGTTCCCCCAACTACAATGAGCAGTTCTTC. This codes for CASSPNYNEQFF.

The count of this clone is one. V gene TRBV11-2 combines with J gene TRBJ2-5; D gene unclear. Germline lookup yields CDR1 SGHAT and CDR2 FQNNGV. The V gene lost 2 bases and the J gene lost 0 bases, with 7 bases spanning the gap. CDR3 length: 14 residues. The CDR3 spells CASSLSRYQETQYF. The CDR3 nucleotides are TGTGCCAGCAGCTTATCACGGTACCAAGAGACCCAGTACTTC.

The chain has TRBV6-1 and TRBJ1-1; D is ambiguous. Trimming left V 3 bases short and J 3 bases short, with 5 bases between. The germline CDR1 and CDR2 sequences are MNHNS and SASEGT. The CDR3 is made up of 12 amino acids. In DNA form, the CDR3 reads TGTGCCAGCAGTGAGGGGTACACTGAAGCTTTCTTT. Its translation is CASSEGYTEAFF.

This clone was recorded once. The V gene is TRBV9, the J gene TRBJ2-1, with D perhaps TRBD1 or TRBD2 (6 bases each). This CDR3 has 22 amino acids. The germline V and J ends were trimmed by 0 bases and 5 bases, with 33 bases remaining between them. Germline loops: CDR1 SGDLS, CDR2 YYNGEE. The CDR3 loop is CASSVEGWGVRTLRGPDNEQFF. The CDR3 nucleotides read TGTGCCAGCAGCGTAGAGGGGTGGGGAGTTAGGACGCTACGGGGGCCGGACAATGAGCAGTTCTTC.

This clone was detected only once. The chain has TRBV27 and TRBJ2-7; 10 bases are a match to TRBD1. Germline lookup yields CDR1 MNHEY and CDR2 SMNVEV (reference sequence). The CDR3 spans 14 residues. V dropped 8 bases and J dropped 3; count of bases not matched to a gene: 7. CDR3 nucleotide sequence: TGTGCCAGCCGGCCGGGACAGGGGATCTACGAGCAGTACTTC. It translates to CASRPGQGIYEQYF.

The chain joins TRBV28 to TRBJ2-7; 11 nucleotides match TRBD2. The CDR3 is 14 residues long. The germline V gene encodes CDR1 MDHEN and CDR2 SYDVKM. With 8 bases clipped from V and 3 bases from J, the junction kept 6 bases outside the gene matches. CDR3 nucleotide sequence: TGTGCCAGCCGCCAGGGGACTAGCGGCTACGAGCAGTACTTC. This sequence encodes CASRQGTSGYEQYF.

This chain links TRBV27 with TRBJ2-2, with TRBD1 identical over 11 bases. V was clipped by 0 bases and J by 4 bases; unmatched bases: 4. CDR3 length: 17 amino acids. CDR1 is MNHEY, CDR2 SMNVEV, per germline (reference sequence). CDR3 protein: CASSLSIGTGGTGELFF. CDR3 coding DNA: TGTGCCAGCAGTTTATCAATAGGGACAGGGGGCACCGGGGAGCTGTTTTTT.

The gene calls are TRBV2 and TRBJ2-1; D is perhaps TRBD2 (5 bases). The CDR3 has 15 amino acids. The V end lost 1 base, the J end lost 5 bases, and 12 bases lay between the germline ends. Germline V lookup: CDR1 SNHLY, CDR2 FYNNEI. The CDR3 DNA follows: TGTGCCAGCAGTGAAGAGTGGCGGGTCGACAATGAGCAGTTCTTC. Protein product: CASSEEWRVDNEQFF. Based on the CDR3 plus reference TRBV2 and TRBJ2-1, the full variable domain is EPEVTQTPSHQVTQMGQEVILRCVPISNHLYFYWYRQILGQKVEFLVSFYNNEISEKSEIFDDQFSVERPDGSNFTLKIRSTKLEDSAMYFCASSEEWRVDNEQFFGPGTRLTVL.

The chain is built from TRBV2 and TRBJ2-7, with D perhaps matching TRBD2 (5 bases). Germline V CDR1 and CDR2: SNHLY, FYNNEI. The CDR3 length is 10 residues. V lost 8 bases and J lost 4, with 6 bases in between. CDR3 sequence reads: CASSGYEQYF. The CDR3 region has the DNA TGTGCCAGCTCGGGGTACGAGCAGTACTTC.

The chain recombines TRBV29-1 with TRBJ1-1; 8 bases map to TRBD1. The CDR3 has 15 amino acids. With V trimmed by 6 bases and J by 1 base, 10 bases remained unmatched. Germline V gene sequence: CDR1 SQVTM, CDR2 ANQGSEA. CDR3 DNA sequence: TGCAGCGTCCCAGGGGGCGGGCGGACGAACACTGAAGCTTTCTTT. This codes for CSVPGGGRTNTEAFF.

V gene TRBV5-1 combines with J gene TRBJ1-2, with TRBD1 matching over 7 bases. This CDR3 region has 15 residues. The germline CDR1 and CDR2 sequences are SGHRS and YFSETQ. V trimming: 4 bases; J trimming: 0 bases; junction bases outside the gene matches: 6. The CDR3 sequence: CASSPPGQTNYGYTF. CDR3 nucleotide sequence: TGCGCCAGCAGCCCGCCGGGACAGACTAACTATGGCTACACCTTC. Filled out from reference TRBV5-1 and TRBJ1-2, the complete variable domain reads KAGVTQTPRYLIKTRGQQVTLSCSPISGHRSVSWYQQTPGQGLQFLFEYFSETQRNKGNFPGRFSGRQFSNSRSEMNVSTLELGDSALYLCASSPPGQTNYGYTFGSGTRLTVV.

The V gene is TRBV7-9, the J gene TRBJ2-3; 8 bases map to TRBD2. CDR3 length equals 14 residues. CDR1 SEHNR and CDR2 FQNEAQ come from the germline V gene (reference sequence). The trim removed 1 base at V and 6 bases at J, leaving 3 bases unmatched. CDR3 bases: TGTGCCAGCAGCTTAGAACGGGGGGGGGATACGCAGTATTTT. It encodes CASSLERGGDTQYF.